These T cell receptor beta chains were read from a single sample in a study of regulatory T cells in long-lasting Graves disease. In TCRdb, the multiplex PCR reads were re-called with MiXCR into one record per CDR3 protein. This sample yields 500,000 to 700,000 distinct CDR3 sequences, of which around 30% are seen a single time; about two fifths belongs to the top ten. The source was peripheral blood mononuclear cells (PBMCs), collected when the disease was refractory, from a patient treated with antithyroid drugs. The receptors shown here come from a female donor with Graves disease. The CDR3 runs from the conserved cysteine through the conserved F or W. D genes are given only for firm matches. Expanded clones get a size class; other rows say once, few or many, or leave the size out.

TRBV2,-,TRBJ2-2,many,CASSEGQNTGELFF,TGTGCCAGCAGCGAAGGACAGAACACCGGGGAGCTGTTTTTT
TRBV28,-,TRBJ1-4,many,CASRSQGLGGEKLFF,TGTGCCAGCAGATCCCAGGGTCTAGGGGGGGAAAAACTGTTTTTT
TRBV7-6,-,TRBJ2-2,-,CASSSPAGRFNTGELFF,TGTGCCAGCAGTTCTCCCGCAGGAAGATTCAACACCGGGGAGCTGTTTTTT
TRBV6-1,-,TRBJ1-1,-,CASSGAIRTVMNTEAFF,TGTGCCAGCAGCGGGGCGATACGGACAGTTATGAACACTGAAGCTTTCTTT
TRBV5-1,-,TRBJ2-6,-,CASSFQILSGANVLTF,TGCGCCAGCAGCTTCCAGATCCTCTCTGGGGCCAACGTCCTGACTTTC
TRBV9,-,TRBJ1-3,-,CASSRRQDGNTIYF,TGTGCCAGCAGCCGGAGACAGGACGGAAACACCATATATTTT
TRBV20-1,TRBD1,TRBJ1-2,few,CSARTGQASGYTF,TGCAGTGCTAGAACCGGACAGGCAAGTGGCTACACCTTC
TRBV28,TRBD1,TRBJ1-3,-,CASRTGTGAGNTIYF,TGTGCCAGCAGAACCGGGACAGGGGCTGGAAACACCATATATTTT
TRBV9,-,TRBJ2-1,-,CASSASPQGSLGVNEQFF,TGTGCCAGCAGCGCCTCCCCCCAGGGGTCCCTCGGGGTCAATGAGCAGTTCTTC
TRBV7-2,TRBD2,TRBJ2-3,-,CASSLALSGRWTDTQYF,TGTGCCAGCAGCTTAGCCCTTAGCGGGAGATGGACAGATACGCAGTATTTT
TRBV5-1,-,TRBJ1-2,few,CASSLAEEGYGYTF,TGCGCCAGCAGCTTGGCAGAGGAGGGGTATGGCTACACCTTC
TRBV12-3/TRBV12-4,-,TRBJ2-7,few,CASSFEFGTTLEQYF,TGTGCCAGCAGTTTTGAATTCGGGACAACCCTCGAGCAGTACTTC
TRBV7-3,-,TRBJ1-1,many,CASSPSSRITEAFF,TGTGCCAGCAGCCCCTCAAGCAGAATCACTGAAGCTTTCTTT
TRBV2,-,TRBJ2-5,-,CARRTVETQYF,TGTGCCAGAAGGACTGTTGAGACCCAGTACTTC
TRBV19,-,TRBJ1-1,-,CASSISRPVTRNTEAFF,TGTGCCAGTAGCATCAGTCGCCCCGTTACTAGGAACACTGAAGCTTTCTTT
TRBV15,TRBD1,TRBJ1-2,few,CATSRGADRGYGYTF,TGTGCCACCAGCAGAGGGGCGGACAGGGGTTATGGCTACACCTTC
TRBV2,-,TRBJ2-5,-,CASSPFDGGETQYF,TGTGCCAGCAGCCCTTTCGATGGCGGAGAGACCCAGTACTTC
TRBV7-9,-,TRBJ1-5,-,CASSLEGGALSNQPQHF,TGTGCCAGCAGCTTAGAAGGCGGGGCGCTTAGCAATCAGCCCCAGCATTTT
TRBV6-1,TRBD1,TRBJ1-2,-,CASNHRDRAPNYGYTF,TGTGCCAGCAACCACCGGGACAGGGCCCCTAACTATGGCTACACCTTC
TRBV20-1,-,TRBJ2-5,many,CSARVAVRGETQYF,TGCAGTGCTAGAGTCGCGGTTCGGGGCGAGACCCAGTACTTC
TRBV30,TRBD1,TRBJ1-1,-,CAWSNRGLTEAFF,TGTGCCTGGAGTAACAGGGGCCTAACTGAAGCTTTCTTT
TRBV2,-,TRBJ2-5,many,CASSQLRIAFQETQYF,TGTGCCAGCAGCCAACTTCGTATTGCCTTTCAAGAGACCCAGTACTTC
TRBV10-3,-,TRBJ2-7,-,CAISEGSYSRTGRSTEQYF,TGTGCCATCAGTGAGGGATCGTATTCGCGGACCGGGCGTTCGACCGAGCAGTACTTC
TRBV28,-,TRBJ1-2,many,CASSPPDGLLNYGYTF,TGTGCCAGCAGTCCTCCGGACGGACTATTAAACTATGGCTACACCTTC
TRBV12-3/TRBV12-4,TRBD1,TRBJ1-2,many,CASSLSTGGRKGYTF,TGTGCCAGCAGTTTAAGCACAGGGGGCCGAAAAGGCTACACCTTC
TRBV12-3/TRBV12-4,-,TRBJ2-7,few,CASSLKRNREQYF,TGTGCCAGCAGTTTAAAACGAAATAGGGAGCAGTACTTC
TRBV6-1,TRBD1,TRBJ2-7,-,CASSARQGAIRIYEQYF,TGTGCCAGCAGTGCCCGACAGGGGGCTATCCGAATCTACGAGCAGTACTTC
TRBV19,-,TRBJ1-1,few,CASSTFSGTVNTEAFF,TGTGCCAGTAGTACTTTTTCCGGGACGGTGAACACTGAAGCTTTCTTT
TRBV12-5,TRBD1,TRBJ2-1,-,CASGLGQDSYNEQFF,TGTGCTAGTGGTTTAGGACAGGATTCTTACAATGAGCAGTTCTTC
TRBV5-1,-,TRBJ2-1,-,CASRTERSPSTEQFF,TGCGCCAGCCGGACAGAGCGGTCCCCGTCAACCGAGCAGTTCTTC
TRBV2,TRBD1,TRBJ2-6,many,CASSRRGQGRPGANVLTF,TGTGCCAGCAGTCGGAGAGGACAGGGGAGGCCTGGGGCCAACGTCCTGACTTTC
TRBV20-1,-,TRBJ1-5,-,CSARDVRGGANQPQHF,TGCAGTGCTAGAGATGTGCGCGGGGGTGCCAATCAGCCCCAGCATTTT
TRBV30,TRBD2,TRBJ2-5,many,CAWSSGRGEETQYF,TGTGCCTGGAGTTCAGGGAGGGGAGAAGAGACCCAGTACTTC
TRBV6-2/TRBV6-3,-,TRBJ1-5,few,CASSRQGQPQHF,TGTGCCAGCAGTCGGCAGGGACAGCCCCAGCATTTT
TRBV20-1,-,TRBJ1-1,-,CSASTALNTEAFF,TGCAGTGCTAGTACAGCCTTGAACACTGAAGCTTTCTTT
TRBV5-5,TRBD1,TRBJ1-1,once,CASSQSDRVNTEAFF,TGTGCCAGCAGCCAGTCGGACAGGGTGAACACTGAAGCTTTCTTT
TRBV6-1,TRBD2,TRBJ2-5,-,CASRSQREVTKTQYF,TGTGCCAGCAGATCACAGCGGGAGGTCACGAAGACCCAGTACTTC
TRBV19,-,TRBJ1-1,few,CASSIRGGAATEAFF,TGTGCCAGTAGTATCCGGGGGGGCGCGGCCACTGAAGCTTTCTTT
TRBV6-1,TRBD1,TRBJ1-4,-,CASRTGGATNEKLFF,TGTGCCAGCCGGACAGGGGGGGCAACTAATGAAAAACTGTTTTTT
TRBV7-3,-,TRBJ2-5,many,CASSFSAGETQYF,TGTGCCAGCAGCTTTTCAGCGGGAGAGACCCAGTACTTC
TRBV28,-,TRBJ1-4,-,CASSLRTRGEKLFF,TGTGCCAGCAGTTTGCGAACGAGGGGTGAAAAACTGTTTTTT
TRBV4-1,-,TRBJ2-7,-,CASSPRDVSYEQYF,TGCGCCAGCAGCCCCCGGGACGTCTCCTACGAGCAGTACTTC
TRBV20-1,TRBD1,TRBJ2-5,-,CSASYQGARGGETQYF,TGCAGTGCTAGTTATCAGGGGGCCCGAGGTGGGGAGACCCAGTACTTC
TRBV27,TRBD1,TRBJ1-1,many,CASSFRGRNTEAFF,TGTGCCAGCAGTTTTAGGGGGCGGAACACTGAAGCTTTCTTT
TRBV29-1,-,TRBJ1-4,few,CSVGGGNEKLFF,TGCAGCGTTGGCGGAGGAAATGAAAAACTGTTTTTT
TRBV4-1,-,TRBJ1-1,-,CASSHPRWRGWSAFF,TGCGCCAGCAGCCACCCTCGGTGGAGGGGTTGGAGTGCTTTCTTT
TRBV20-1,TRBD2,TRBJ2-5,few,CSASTPGLGIGETQYF,TGCAGTGCTAGTACACCGGGACTAGGGATTGGGGAGACCCAGTACTTC
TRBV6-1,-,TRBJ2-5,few,CASTRGETQYF,TGTGCCAGCACCCGTGGGGAGACCCAGTACTTC
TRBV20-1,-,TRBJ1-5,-,CSARDLPNQPQHF,TGCAGTGCTAGAGACCTCCCAAATCAGCCCCAGCATTTT
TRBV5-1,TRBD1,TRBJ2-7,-,CASSLVRGHEQYF,TGTGCCAGCAGCTTAGTCAGGGGGCACGAGCAGTACTTC
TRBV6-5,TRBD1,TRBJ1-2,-,CASSSTPGQRLNYGYTF,TGTGCCAGCAGTTCAACTCCGGGACAGAGACTCAACTATGGCTACACCTTC
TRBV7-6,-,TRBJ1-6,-,CASSDLPGRQSVFGSPLHF,TGTGCCAGCAGCGACTTACCGGGCCGCCAAAGTGTTTTTGGTTCACCCCTCCACTTT
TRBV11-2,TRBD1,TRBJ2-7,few,CASSLAVTGGEQYF,TGTGCCAGCAGCTTAGCAGTGACAGGGGGCGAGCAGTACTTC